This T cell receptor (beta chain) was observed in a study of cytomegalovirus exposure and HLA in healthy donors (dated by TCRdb to about 2017). Turning to the overall study: A later analysis indicated that the roughly 120 validation repertoires were generated on the platform also employed for the 650 to 850 repertoires of the first cohort. To predict cytomegalovirus infection status, the study combined high-throughput TCR immunosequencing, statistical association of individual TCRs with disease status, and machine learning. The study was designed to test whether signatures of past pathogen exposure could be identified by cataloging public T cell receptors. A separate validation cohort of approximately 120 different subjects was used in addition to the roughly 620-subject first cohort. Study-wide conclusions, independent of this receptor: The authors suggested that the approach could potentially be extended to other disease states and immunological phenotypes. The classifier was reported to diagnose cytomegalovirus status with high specificity and sensitivity in both the original and validation cohorts. A later analysis lacked HLA typing for the validation cohort, so it scored co-occurrence in that cohort across all 120 or so repertoires. A few of the identified cytomegalovirus-associated TCR beta chains were confirmed in vitro to be specific for cytomegalovirus antigens. A later analysis found that TCRs clustered in the first cohort also tended to co-occur in the approximately 120 validation repertoires, with 94% of cluster scores above 0. While some public TCRs were present in many individuals, most TCR sequences turned up only very rarely across donors. A total of 164 TCR beta chains were listed by the study as associated with cytomegalovirus.

The donors were included in the validation cohort of approximately 130 subjects, a group kept apart from the roughly 700-subject first cohort. CDR1 is given as SGHRS and CDR2 as YFSETQ, both from the germline V gene. Its CDR3 holds 14 amino acids, cysteine through phenylalanine. The sequence is cut down to CDR3 DNA, 42 bases in frame from base 1. Trimmed from V: 4 bases; trimmed from J: 6 bases; junction bases lacking a gene match: 9. Receptor libraries were prepared by the immunoSEQ multiplex PCR assay. On the authors' methods: A statistical classification framework was built to diagnose cytomegalovirus status from the catalog of TCR beta chain sequences. TCRdb obtained this table from immuneACCESS and retained in-frame rearrangements with V and J assigned. These tables miss some clones; where compared with another copy, unresolved V genes account for less than half of the shortfall, and the remainder is unexplained. The DNA was the basis for D and trimming; V, J and clone size are from that table. For this sample there are 100,000 to 150,000 clones; 88% appear just once. The leading ten clones occupy 1.2% to 1.5% of the sample.

A remark on this clone: The target of this receptor is not known. Per-base quality was not reported, and no clone a single base away is much larger than it.

The sample was PBMCs. This sequence uses TRBV5-1 and TRBJ1-2, with 7 bases in between that match TRBD1. This receptor was obtained from a young man in good health and CMV-seronegative. The CDR3 reads as follows: CASSLGQAGNGYTF. The DNA reads TGCGCCAGCAGCCTCGGACAGGCCGGCAATGGCTACACCTTC.